Each of the 25 T cell receptor beta chains below was sequenced from the same sample in a study of T cell responses to AZD1222 COVID-19 vaccine. Repertoires were generated with immunoSEQ multiplex PCR, while TCRdb's copy carries only in-frame clones and drops some. The sample contains around 160,000 clones, about 90% of which appear only once. This sample comprised peripheral blood, obtained on day 0 of AZD1222 vaccination. These receptors were obtained from an adult in good health.

The rearrangement uses TRBV29-1 and TRBJ1-1; tentative D call: TRBD1 (5 bases). The V gene lost 4 bases and the J gene lost 2 bases, with 17 bases spanning the gap. This CDR3 is built from 15 residues. Germline values: CDR1 SQVTM, CDR2 ANQGSEA. The CDR3 DNA is TGCAGCGTTGGTCCCCTGGGGACGAAAAACACTGAAGCTTTCTTT. Translating it yields CSVGPLGTKNTEAFF.

The V and J genes are TRBV18 and TRBJ1-2; maybe TRBD1 (5 bases). V lost 2 bases to trimming and J lost 7 bases, with 11 bases between them. Germline V gene lookup returns CDR1 KGHSH and CDR2 LQKENI. This CDR3 has 13 amino acids. CDR3 region: CASSPSGGFGYTF. The CDR3 nucleotides read TGTGCCAGCTCACCATCGGGGGGGTTTGGCTACACCTTC. The full variable domain, completed using reference TRBV18 and TRBJ1-2, is NAGVMQNPRHLVRRRGQEARLRCSPMKGHSHVYWYRQLPEEGLKFMVYLQKENIIDESGMPKERFSAEFPKEGPSILRIQQVVRGDSAAYFCASSPSGGFGYTFGSGTRLTVV.

V gene TRBV12-3 or TRBV12-4 combines with J gene TRBJ1-2; the D is unclear. Trimming stripped 1 base from V and 7 bases from J, with 10 bases between. This CDR3 contains 13 residues. The CDR3 DNA sequence: TGTGCCAGCAGTTTAGGGTTCCCCTCTGGCTACACCTTC. Amino acid sequence: CASSLGFPSGYTF.

This rearrangement joins TRBV10-3 to TRBJ1-2, with D maybe TRBD1 (5 bases). Trimming took off 0 bases at V and 7 bases at J, with 15 bases between the two ends. CDR1 and CDR2 from the germline V gene are ENHRY and SYGVKD. The CDR3 loop spans 15 amino acids. In DNA, the CDR3 is TGTGCCATCAGTGAGTCGGGGGGGACGGACCGTGGCTACACCTTC. Encoded protein: CAISESGGTDRGYTF.

This clone was seen just once. This chain joins TRBV12-5 and TRBJ1-6; a possible D gene is TRBD1 (5 bases). This CDR3 has 13 amino acids. V gave up 4 bases and J gave up 9 bases, with 10 bases separating them. In germline, CDR1 is LGHNT, CDR2 FRNRAP. CDR3 protein: CASGYGGGSPLHF. As DNA, the CDR3 is TGTGCTAGTGGTTACGGGGGAGGTTCACCCCTCCACTTT.

The V gene is TRBV11-2, the J gene TRBJ2-1, with TRBD2 matching over 8 bases. Germline V CDR1 and CDR2: SGHAT, FQNNGV. V lost 5 bases, J lost 6 bases, and 6 bases stayed unmatched. CDR3 length: 14 amino acids. The CDR3 region is CASSNSGSSNEQFF. CDR3 in DNA: TGTGCCAGCAGCAACAGCGGGAGTAGCAATGAGCAGTTCTTC.

The rearrangement uses TRBV19 and TRBJ1-1, with TRBD1 as a possible D gene (5 bases). The CDR3 length is 14 residues. The V end was cut by 6 bases, the J end by 4 bases, with 15 bases between. Germline V gives CDR1 LNHDA, CDR2 SQIVND (reference sequence). The CDR3 coding sequence is TGTGCCAGTAGCATGGACATCGGCATCACTGAAGCTTTCTTT. This encodes CASSMDIGITEAFF. Full variable domain (remainder filled in from reference TRBV19 and TRBJ1-1): DGGITQSPKYLFRKEGQNVTLSCEQNLNHDAMYWYRQDPGQGLRLIYYSQIVNDFQKGDIAEGYSVSREKKESFPLTVTSAQKNPTAFYLCASSMDIGITEAFFGQGTRLTVV.

Comment on this clone: The identical CDR3 is also encoded by other nucleotide sequences in the sample. The chain couples TRBV9 to TRBJ1-1; a possible D gene is TRBD1 (5 bases). Trimming took 2 bases from V and 2 from J, leaving 7 bases between them. Germline V gene sequence: CDR1 SGDLS, CDR2 YYNGEE. CDR3 size: 13 residues. DNA for the CDR3: TGTGCCAGCAGCGTTGGGACCAACACTGAAGCTTTCTTT. Encoded protein: CASSVGTNTEAFF.

The chain combines TRBV29-1 with TRBJ2-5; D may be TRBD2 (6 bases). CDR1 is SQVTM and CDR2 is ANQGSEA in the germline V gene. Trimming took off 0 bases at V and 7 bases at J, with 21 bases between the two ends. CDR3 length: 16 amino acids. CDR3 in amino acids: CSVEELHGGSGGTQYF. The CDR3 coding sequence is TGCAGCGTTGAAGAACTCCACGGGGGTAGCGGAGGGACCCAGTACTTC. Based on the CDR3 plus reference TRBV29-1 and TRBJ2-5, the full variable domain is SAVISQKPSRDICQRGTSLTIQCQVDSQVTMMFWYRQQPGQSLTLIATANQGSEATYESGFVIDKFPISRPNLTFSTLTVSNMSPEDSSIYLCSVEELHGGSGGTQYFGPGTRLLVL.

J is TRBJ2-1 and V is TRBV7-9; TRBD2 agrees at 8 bases. This CDR3 spans 14 amino acids. Germline CDR1 SEHNR, CDR2 FQNEAQ (reference sequence). Losses at the gene ends were 3 bases for V and 4 bases for J; bases not matched to a gene: 2. This CDR3 is CASSFLAGYNEQFF. The CDR3 DNA reads as TGTGCCAGCAGCTTCCTAGCGGGTTACAATGAGCAGTTCTTC.

The chain has TRBV5-6 and TRBJ1-6, with no clear D. V lost 0 bases and J lost 4, with 5 bases in between. The length of the CDR3 is 14 residues. The germline CDR1 and CDR2 sequences are SGHDT and YYEEEE. CDR3 DNA: TGTGCCAGCAGCTTGGCCCGTTATAATTCACCCCTCCACTTT. Encoded protein: CASSLARYNSPLHF.

The chain employs TRBV7-9 and TRBJ1-3; D is unresolved. The V end lost 0 bases, the J end lost 1 base, and 7 bases lay between the germline ends. This CDR3 has 15 residues. Germline lookup yields CDR1 SEHNR and CDR2 FQNEAQ (reference sequence). The CDR3 loop reads CASSLATDSGNTIYF. CDR3 DNA: TGTGCCAGCAGCTTAGCGACGGATTCTGGAAACACCATATATTTT.

The rearrangement links TRBV19 to TRBJ2-3; weak D call: TRBD1 (5 bases). Looked up from germline, CDR1 is LNHDA and CDR2 is SQIVND (reference sequence). With 2 bases removed from V and 5 bases from J, the gap between germline ends came to 14 bases. The CDR3 sequence is 15 residues long. Written as DNA, the CDR3 is TGTGCCAGTAGTATATCTGGCAGGGTAATAGATACGCAGTATTTT. Its protein product is CASSISGRVIDTQYF.

V usage is TRBV4-1 and J usage is TRBJ2-3; D gene ambiguous. Trimming took off 2 bases at V and 2 bases at J, with 11 bases between the two ends. Germline CDR1 is MGHRA and CDR2 is YSYEKL. This CDR3 comprises 15 residues. The DNA for the CDR3 is TGCGCCAGCAGCCAAAGGAAGTCGATCACAGATACGCAGTATTTT. It encodes CASSQRKSITDTQYF.

The genes are TRBV6-2 or TRBV6-3 and TRBJ1-1, with D uncertain. From germline, CDR1 is MNHEY and CDR2 SVGEGT. Trimming removed 6 bases at V and 4 bases at J, with 12 bases between. This CDR3 spans 13 amino acids. The DNA for the CDR3 is TGTGCCAGCAGCCGGGAGGGCGGCACTGAAGCTTTCTTT. Residues: CASSREGGTEAFF.

This clone was seen only once. The V and J genes are TRBV27 and TRBJ1-2; D not certain. Deletions cut 6 bases from V and 6 bases from J, with 14 bases between. Germline V lookup: CDR1 MNHEY, CDR2 SMNVEV (reference sequence). The CDR3 totals 13 residues. The CDR3 here is CASRPLGENGYTF. In DNA form, the CDR3 reads TGTGCCAGCAGGCCCCTCGGGGAAAATGGCTACACCTTC.

The genes are TRBV3-1 (or the pseudogene TRBV3-2) and TRBJ1-1; no reliable D call. CDR1 and CDR2 from the germline V gene are LGHDT and YNNKEL (reference sequence). This CDR3 is 14 amino acids long. Trimming removed 5 bases from V and 5 bases from J, with 15 bases in between. CDR3 sequence: CASSSVTPSTEAFF. In DNA, the CDR3 is TGTGCCAGCAGCTCCGTCACCCCGAGTACTGAAGCTTTCTTT.

V usage is TRBV11-2 and J usage is TRBJ2-5; D is possibly TRBD1 or TRBD2 (5 bases each). The CDR3 sequence is 14 residues long. V lost 7 bases and J lost 4, with 16 bases in between. Germline V gene lookup returns CDR1 SGHAT and CDR2 FQNNGV. CDR3 protein: CASTQTPGGETQYF. The CDR3, as DNA: TGTGCCAGCACCCAAACCCCTGGGGGAGAGACCCAGTACTTC. Supplemented by reference TRBV11-2 and TRBJ2-5, the full variable domain reads EAGVAQSPRYKIIEKRQSVAFWCNPISGHATLYWYQQILGQGPKLLIQFQNNGVVDDSQLPKDRFSAERLKGVDSTLKIQPAKLEDSAVYLCASTQTPGGETQYFGPGTRLLVL.

This clone was detected a few times. The J gene is TRBJ2-7, the V gene TRBV5-5; D gene uncertain. V was pared by 0 bases and J by 0 bases, with 16 bases between. Germline CDR1 is SGHKS and CDR2 is YYEKEE (reference sequence). The CDR3 length is 17 residues. CDR3 protein: CASSLAPKRISSYEQYF. Here the CDR3 DNA reads TGTGCCAGCAGCTTGGCGCCCAAACGGATTAGCTCCTACGAGCAGTACTTC. Full variable domain (remainder filled in from reference TRBV5-5 and TRBJ2-7): DAGVTQSPTHLIKTRGQQVTLRCSPISGHKSVSWYQQVLGQGPQFIFQYYEKEERGRGNFPDRFSARQFPNYSSELNVNALLLGDSALYLCASSLAPKRISSYEQYFGPGTRLTVT.

The J gene is TRBJ2-3, the V gene TRBV5-6; a possible D gene is TRBD2 (7 bases). The CDR3 sequence is 11 residues long. V dropped 4 bases and J dropped 10 bases, with 10 bases sitting between them. Germline CDR1 SGHDT, CDR2 YYEEEE. The CDR3 reads CASSLGGAQYF. Here the CDR3 DNA reads TGTGCCAGCAGCCTAGGGGGGGCGCAGTATTTT.

As for this clone: Other DNA sequences in this specimen translate into the identical CDR3. This sequence joins TRBV19 and TRBJ2-5, with unresolved D. V was pared by 4 bases and J by 4 bases, with 7 bases between. This CDR3 has 12 amino acids. Per germline, CDR1 LNHDA and CDR2 SQIVND (reference sequence). The CDR3 nucleotides are TGTGCCAGTAGTAGTCGCGGAGAGACCCAGTACTTC. Residues: CASSSRGETQYF.

The chain employs TRBV6-5 and TRBJ2-5; unclear D gene. This CDR3 spans 11 amino acids. Germline-derived CDR1 and CDR2 are MNHEY and SVGAGI. V shed 6 bases and J shed 5 bases, with 7 bases lying between them. CDR3 in DNA: TGTGCCAGCAGCCGGATGGAGACCCAGTACTTC. Residues: CASSRMETQYF.

The genes are TRBV27 and TRBJ1-6; 7 nucleotides match TRBD1. Germline trimming cut 5 bases from V and 8 bases from J; bases unmatched to any gene: 9. The germline V gene encodes CDR1 MNHEY and CDR2 SMNVEV (reference sequence). The CDR3 length is 15 residues. The CDR3 is CASSPSQGVDSPLHF. The CDR3 DNA reads TGTGCCAGCAGTCCCTCGCAGGGGGTGGATTCACCCCTCCACTTT.

The chain employs TRBV20-1 and TRBJ1-4, with D possibly TRBD1 on 5 matching bases. Germline V gene sequence: CDR1 DFQATT, CDR2 SNEGSKA (reference sequence). V was shortened by 3 bases and J by 4 bases, with 9 bases between the two germline ends. The CDR3 sequence is 13 residues long. The DNA for the CDR3 is TGCAGTGCTAGTACAGGCTATAATGAAAAACTGTTTTTT. This translates into CSASTGYNEKLFF.

The V and J genes are TRBV9 and TRBJ2-3, with a weak D call TRBD2 (6 bases). Trimming removed 6 bases at V and 1 base at J, with 15 bases between. The length of the CDR3 is 15 residues. The germline V gene has CDR1 SGDLS and CDR2 YYNGEE. This CDR3 is CASTRTNDRTDTQYF. The CDR3 region has the DNA TGTGCCAGCACCAGGACTAATGACCGCACAGATACGCAGTATTTT.